The next 26 T cell receptor beta chains were all read from a single sample in a study of cytomegalovirus exposure and HLA in healthy donors. Both 60 Vbeta primers and 13 Jbeta primers went into the PCR. TCRdb's table, derived via immunoSEQ multiplex PCR, lists solely in-frame clones and lacks some. The table has 130,000 or so clones, around 77% seen once; the top ten hold about 4.3%. Sequencing input: PBMCs. These receptors originate from a male donor in good health and CMV-seropositive.

The chain carries TRBV25-1 and TRBJ2-5; 10 bases fit TRBD1. Germline CDR1 reads MGHDK; CDR2 reads SYGVNS. J lost 6 bases, V lost 7 bases, and 8 bases had no gene match. The CDR3 spans 14 residues. Here the CDR3 DNA reads TGTGCCAGCAACGCGCCGGGACAGGGGCAGACCCAGTACTTC. It yields the protein CASNAPGQGQTQYF.

This clone came up once. The chain combines TRBV5-1 with TRBJ2-2; the match to TRBD1 covers 8 bases. This CDR3 comprises 15 residues. Per germline, CDR1 SGHRS and CDR2 YFSETQ. Trimming cost V 3 bases and J 4 bases; bases outside gene matches: 5. As DNA, the CDR3 is TGCGCCAGCAGCTCTACAGGGGGAGGCACCGGGGAGCTGTTTTTT. Its translation is CASSSTGGGTGELFF.

The CDR3, as DNA: TGTGCCAGCAGGATACAACCGGGTTCCTTCACAGATACGCAGTATTTT. Translated: CASRIQPGSFTDTQYF. The chain links TRBV7-2 to TRBJ2-3; no clear D. CDR1 is SGHTA, CDR2 FQGNSA, per germline. Trimming removed 6 bases from V and 2 bases from J, with 18 bases in between. The CDR3 consists of 16 residues.

The sample holds a few counts of this clone. J is TRBJ2-7 and V is TRBV2; perhaps TRBD1 as D (6 bases). Per germline, CDR1 SNHLY and CDR2 FYNNEI. The V and J ends lost 2 bases and 1 base respectively, with 15 bases between them. The CDR3 contains 16 residues. CDR3 amino acids: CASSEPGQGTSYEQYF. The CDR3 nucleotides are TGTGCCAGCAGTGAACCGGGACAAGGAACTTCCTACGAGCAGTACTTC.

This rearrangement joins TRBV10-3 to TRBJ1-5, with 7 bases fitting TRBD1. This CDR3 contains 13 residues. Losses at the gene ends were 6 bases for V and 6 bases for J; bases not matched to a gene: 5. Germline V gene data show CDR1 as ENHRY and CDR2 as SYGVKD. CDR3 nucleotide sequence: TGTGCCATCAGCACAGGGGAGGCTCAGCCCCAGCATTTT. Its translation is CAISTGEAQPQHF.

J is TRBJ2-5 and V is TRBV6-6; 9 nucleotides agree with TRBD1. The last part of the DNA fits TRBJ2-7 better; the J call may be wrong. The V gene's germline CDR1 is MNHNY and CDR2 SVGAGI (reference sequence). The CDR3 has 14 residues. The CDR3 here is CASSSETGGYEQYF. The CDR3, as DNA: TGTGCCAGCAGTTCGGAGACAGGGGGCTACGAGCAGTACTTC.

The chain has TRBV6-1 and TRBJ1-2; TRBD1 aligns across 9 bases. Germline values: CDR1 MNHNS, CDR2 SASEGT. This CDR3 has 15 residues. The V and J ends lost 4 bases and 2 bases, in that order; junction bases with no gene match: 5. CDR3 loop: CASSGWTGDNYGYTF. The CDR3 nucleotides read TGTGCCAGCAGTGGTTGGACAGGGGACAACTATGGCTACACCTTC.

The chain carries TRBV10-3 and TRBJ2-5; TRBD1 agrees at 11 bases. Gene TRBJ2-7 matches the end of the DNA better, so the J call may be wrong. CDR3 length: 16 amino acids. The germline V gene has CDR1 ENHRY and CDR2 SYGVKD. CDR3 sequence (DNA): TGTGCCATCAGTGAGTCGAATCGGGACAGGGGGGCCGAGCAGTACTTC. As protein: CAISESNRDRGAEQYF.

This clone occurred once. The chain has TRBV6-1 and TRBJ2-1; 9 bases align to TRBD1. The CDR3 consists of 14 residues. Germline CDR1 is MNHNS and CDR2 is SASEGT. The ends lost 7 bases at V and 5 bases at J; junction bases unmatched: 6. CDR3 amino acids: CASTDRGVHNEQFF. CDR3 in DNA: TGTGCCAGCACCGACAGGGGGGTTCACAATGAGCAGTTCTTC.

This clone showed up just a few times. The genes are TRBV5-1 and TRBJ2-6; no definite D call. With 1 base removed from V and 2 bases from J, the gap between germline ends came to 7 bases. CDR1 and CDR2 from the germline V gene are SGHRS and YFSETQ. CDR3 length: 15 residues. The CDR3 DNA follows: TGCGCCAGCAGCTTGAGCCCCACTGGGGCCAACGTCCTGACTTTC. It yields the protein CASSLSPTGANVLTF.

The V and J genes are TRBV7-2 and TRBJ1-1; D possibly corresponds to TRBD1 (6 bases). Trimming left V 3 bases short and J 5 bases short, with 16 bases between. The CDR3 length is 15 residues. The germline CDR1 and CDR2 sequences are SGHTA and FQGNSA. This chain's CDR3 is CASSLYQGLGTEAFF. DNA for the CDR3: TGTGCCAGCAGCTTGTACCAGGGGCTGGGAACTGAAGCTTTCTTT.

This chain uses TRBV5-4 with TRBJ2-1; TRBD2 agrees at 8 bases. Looked up from germline, CDR1 is SGHNT and CDR2 is YYREEE (reference sequence). The CDR3 extends over 16 amino acids. The V segment lost 4 bases and the J segment 4 bases; nucleotides outside the gene matches: 10. CDR3 residues: CASSPGGGGLYNEQFF. In DNA form, the CDR3 reads TGTGCCAGCAGCCCTGGGGGCGGGGGGTTATACAATGAGCAGTTCTTC.

The V and J genes are TRBV11-2 and TRBJ2-7, with 10 bases identical to TRBD2. J gave up 8 bases and V 3 bases, and 13 bases lay outside the gene matches. There are 16 residues in the CDR3. The germline CDR1 and CDR2 sequences are SGHAT and FQNNGV. This CDR3 is CASSFKALAGEGKQYF. The CDR3 nucleotides read TGTGCCAGCAGCTTCAAGGCGCTAGCGGGAGAAGGAAAGCAGTACTTC.

The chain recombines TRBV7-9 with TRBJ1-4; 8 bases fit TRBD1. The germline gives CDR1 SEHNR, CDR2 FQNEAQ (reference sequence). The CDR3 has 15 residues. Unmatched junction bases numbered 10, after V lost 5 bases and J lost 8 bases. CDR3: CASSTGQGSREKLFF. In DNA form, the CDR3 reads TGTGCCAGCAGCACCGGACAGGGATCGCGGGAAAAACTGTTTTTT.

This chain connects TRBV7-9 to TRBJ1-4; no clear D gene. V was pared by 1 base and J by 8 bases, with 14 bases between. CDR1 SEHNR and CDR2 FQNEAQ come from the germline V gene (reference sequence). The CDR3 covers 15 residues. DNA for the CDR3: TGTGCCAGCAGCTTAGAGGAGGGCCTAAGGGAAAAACTGTTTTTT. Its translation: CASSLEEGLREKLFF.

This clone turned up a few times. V usage is TRBV15 and J usage is TRBJ2-1; 16 nucleotides agree with TRBD2. The CDR3 runs 15 residues. With 5 bases clipped from V and 9 bases from J, the junction kept 4 bases outside the gene matches. Germline assignment: CDR1 LNHNV and CDR2 YYDKDF (reference sequence). The CDR3 bases are TGTGCCACCAGCGTTGGGACTAGCGGGAGGGTTGAGCAGTTCTTC. The encoded protein is CATSVGTSGRVEQFF.

CDR3 in DNA: TGTGCCAGCACTAACTCAGGGTCTCCAGCTTTCTTT. Protein sequence: CASTNSGSPAFF. The J gene is TRBJ1-1, the V gene TRBV6-1; a possible D gene is TRBD1 (5 bases). CDR1 and CDR2 (germline): MNHNS, SASEGT. The CDR3 runs to 12 residues. Trimming pared 7 bases from V and 10 bases from J, leaving 16 bases between.

This rearrangement joins TRBV6-1 to TRBJ1-4; D possibly corresponds to TRBD1 (6 bases). Trimming took off 5 bases at V and 2 bases at J, with 12 bases between the two ends. Germline-derived CDR1 and CDR2 are MNHNS and SASEGT. The CDR3 sequence is 15 residues long. In DNA form, the CDR3 reads TGTGCCAGCAGTTTCACGGACAGCACTAATGAAAAACTGTTTTTT. Translation gives CASSFTDSTNEKLFF.

The chain links TRBV7-9 to TRBJ1-4, with 10 bases aligning to TRBD1. The CDR3 sequence is 17 residues long. J lost 5 bases, V lost 1 base, and 7 bases had no gene match. Germline V gene data show CDR1 as SEHNR and CDR2 as FQNEAQ (reference sequence). CDR3 nucleotides: TGTGCCAGCAGCTTAGTTGGGACAGGGGAGTCGAATGAAAAACTGTTTTTT. Its protein product is CASSLVGTGESNEKLFF.

The V gene is TRBV5-1, the J gene TRBJ2-3, with D possibly TRBD2 on 5 matching bases. The CDR3 extends over 17 amino acids. V dropped 4 bases and J dropped 2 bases, with 20 bases sitting between them. Germline V CDR1 and CDR2: SGHRS, YFSETQ. CDR3 residues: CASSQLAGRKFTDTQYF. DNA of the CDR3: TGCGCCAGCAGCCAGCTTGCGGGCAGGAAGTTCACAGATACGCAGTATTTT.

In this sample, this clone turned up a few times. The chain is built from TRBV7-3 and TRBJ2-1, with 7 bases aligning to TRBD2. The trim removed 4 bases at V and 4 bases at J, leaving 7 bases unmatched. The CDR3 is 15 residues long. Germline V gene data show CDR1 as SGHTA and CDR2 as FQGTGA. CDR3 sequence reads: CASSWAGDQYNEQFF. In DNA, the CDR3 is TGTGCCAGCAGCTGGGCGGGAGATCAGTACAATGAGCAGTTCTTC.

This clone showed up just a few times. The chain has TRBV28 and TRBJ2-5; TRBD1 matches 7 bases. The CDR3 has 15 residues. The V gene's germline CDR1 is MDHEN and CDR2 SYDVKM. V trimming: 3 bases; J trimming: 5 bases; junction bases outside the gene matches: 9. The CDR3 loop reads CASSLTGRPRETQYF. The CDR3 coding sequence is TGTGCCAGCAGTTTGACAGGGCGCCCCCGGGAGACCCAGTACTTC. The whole variable domain, filled in from reference TRBV28 and TRBJ2-5, reads DVKVTQSSRYLVKRTGEKVFLECVQDMDHENMFWYRQDPGLGLRLIYFSYDVKMKEKGDIPEGYSVSREKKERFSLILESASTNQTSMYLCASSLTGRPRETQYFGPGTRLLVL.

This chain links TRBV5-6 with TRBJ2-2; weak D call: TRBD1 (6 bases). Germline CDR1 is SGHDT and CDR2 is YYEEEE. V lost 2 bases, J lost 2 bases, and 10 bases lay in between. The CDR3 has 15 residues. The DNA of the CDR3 is TGTGCCAGCAGCTTAGTAGGGGGTAACACCGGGGAGCTGTTTTTT. Translation: CASSLVGGNTGELFF.

V is TRBV28 and J is TRBJ2-7; the D is unclear. Germline V gene sequence: CDR1 MDHEN, CDR2 SYDVKM. CDR3 length: 15 residues. The germline V and J ends were trimmed by 6 bases and 3 bases, with 18 bases remaining between them. CDR3 bases: TGTGCCAGCAGCTCTTATGAGGTAATTAACTACGAGCAGTACTTC. Its protein is CASSSYEVINYEQYF.

The rearrangement joins TRBV27 to TRBJ1-1; 7 nucleotides align to TRBD1. The J segment lost 4 bases and the V segment lost 3 bases, leaving 5 bases of the junction unmatched. From germline, CDR1 is MNHEY and CDR2 SMNVEV (reference sequence). The CDR3 totals 14 residues. CDR3 amino acids: CASSFSQGITEAFF. The CDR3 nucleotides are TGTGCCAGCAGTTTCTCACAGGGGATCACTGAAGCTTTCTTT.

Note on this clone: Compared with germline, one end of the junction differs, possibly owing to a read error. The chain recombines TRBV7-9 with TRBJ1-4; D is undetermined. This CDR3 has 11 amino acids. Looked up from germline, CDR1 is SEHNR and CDR2 is FQNEAQ (reference sequence). CDR3 sequence: CSSSRNEKLFF. CDR3 nucleotides: TGTTCCAGCAGCCGGAATGAAAAACTGTTTTTT.